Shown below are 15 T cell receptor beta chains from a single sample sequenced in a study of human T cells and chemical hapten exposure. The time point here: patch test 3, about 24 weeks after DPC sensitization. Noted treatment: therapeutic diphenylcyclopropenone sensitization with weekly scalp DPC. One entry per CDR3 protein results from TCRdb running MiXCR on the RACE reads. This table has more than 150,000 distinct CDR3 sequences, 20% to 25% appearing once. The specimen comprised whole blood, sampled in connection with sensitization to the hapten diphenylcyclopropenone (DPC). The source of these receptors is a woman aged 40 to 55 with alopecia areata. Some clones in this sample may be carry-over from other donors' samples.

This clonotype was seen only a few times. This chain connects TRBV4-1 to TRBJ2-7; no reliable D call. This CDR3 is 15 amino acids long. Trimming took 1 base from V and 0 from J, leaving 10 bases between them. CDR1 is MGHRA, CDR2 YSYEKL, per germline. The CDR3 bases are TGCGCCAGCAGCCAAGCCCTCCTAGGCTCCTACGAGCAGTACTTC. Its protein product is CASSQALLGSYEQYF.

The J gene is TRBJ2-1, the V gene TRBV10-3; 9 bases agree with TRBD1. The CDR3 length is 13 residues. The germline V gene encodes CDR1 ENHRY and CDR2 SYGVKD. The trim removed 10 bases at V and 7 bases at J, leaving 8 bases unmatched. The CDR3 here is CATLQGARNEQFF. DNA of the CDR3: TGTGCCACCCTACAGGGGGCAAGGAATGAGCAGTTCTTC.

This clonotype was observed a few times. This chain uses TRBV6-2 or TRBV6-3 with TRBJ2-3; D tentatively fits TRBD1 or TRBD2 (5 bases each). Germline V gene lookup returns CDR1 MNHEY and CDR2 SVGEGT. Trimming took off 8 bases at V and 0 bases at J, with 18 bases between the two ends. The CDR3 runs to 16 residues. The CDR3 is CASSGTLSGSTDTQYF. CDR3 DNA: TGTGCCAGCTCAGGGACGCTGTCGGGCAGCACAGATACGCAGTATTTT.

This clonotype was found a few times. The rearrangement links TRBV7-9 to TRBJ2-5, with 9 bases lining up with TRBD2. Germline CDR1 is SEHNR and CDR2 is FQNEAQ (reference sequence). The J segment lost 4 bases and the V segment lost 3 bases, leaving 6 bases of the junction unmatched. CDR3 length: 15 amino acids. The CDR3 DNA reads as TGTGCCAGCAGCTTCCCGGAAGCGGGGGGAGAGACCCAGTACTTC. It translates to CASSFPEAGGETQYF.

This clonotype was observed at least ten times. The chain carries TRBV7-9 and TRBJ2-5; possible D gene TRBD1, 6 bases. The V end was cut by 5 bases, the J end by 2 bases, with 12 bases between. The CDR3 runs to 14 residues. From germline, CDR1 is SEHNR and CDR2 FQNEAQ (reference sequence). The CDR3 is CASSSNREQETQYF. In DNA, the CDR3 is TGTGCCAGCAGCAGCAACAGGGAACAAGAGACCCAGTACTTC.

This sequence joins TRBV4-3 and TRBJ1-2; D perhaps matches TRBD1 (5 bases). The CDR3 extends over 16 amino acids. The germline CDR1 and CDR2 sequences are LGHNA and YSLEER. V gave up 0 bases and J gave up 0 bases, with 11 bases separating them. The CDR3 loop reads CASSQDPRTSNYGYTF. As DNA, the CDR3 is TGCGCCAGCAGCCAAGATCCCAGGACATCTAACTATGGCTACACCTTC.

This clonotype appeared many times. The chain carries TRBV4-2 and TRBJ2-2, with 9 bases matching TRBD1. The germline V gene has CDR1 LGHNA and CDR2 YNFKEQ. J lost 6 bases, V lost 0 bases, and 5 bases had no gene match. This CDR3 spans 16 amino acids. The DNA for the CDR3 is TGTGCCAGCAGCCAAGATTCGGGGACAGGGCCCGGGGAGCTGTTTTTT. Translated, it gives CASSQDSGTGPGELFF.

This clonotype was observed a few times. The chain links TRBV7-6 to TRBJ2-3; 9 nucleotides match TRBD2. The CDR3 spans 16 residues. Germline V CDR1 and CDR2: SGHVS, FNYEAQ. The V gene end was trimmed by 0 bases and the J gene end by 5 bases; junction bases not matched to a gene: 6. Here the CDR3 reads CASSLAAGGAGDTQYF. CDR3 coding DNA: TGTGCCAGCAGCTTAGCAGCGGGAGGAGCGGGAGATACGCAGTATTTT.

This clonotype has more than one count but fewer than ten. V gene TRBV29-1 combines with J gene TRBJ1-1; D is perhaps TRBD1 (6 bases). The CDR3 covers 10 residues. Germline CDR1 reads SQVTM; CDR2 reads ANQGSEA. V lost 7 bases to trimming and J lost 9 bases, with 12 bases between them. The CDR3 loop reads CSGFQGKAFF. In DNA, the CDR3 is TGCAGCGGTTTCCAGGGGAAAGCTTTCTTT. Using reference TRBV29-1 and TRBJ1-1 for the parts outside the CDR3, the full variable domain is SAVISQKPSRDICQRGTSLTIQCQVDSQVTMMFWYRQQPGQSLTLIATANQGSEATYESGFVIDKFPISRPNLTFSTLTVSNMSPEDSSIYLCSGFQGKAFFGQGTRLTVV.

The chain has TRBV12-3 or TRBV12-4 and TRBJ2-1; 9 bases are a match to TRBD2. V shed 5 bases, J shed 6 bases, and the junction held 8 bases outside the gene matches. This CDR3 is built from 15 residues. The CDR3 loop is CASSPGGAGGNEQFF. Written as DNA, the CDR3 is TGTGCCAGCAGTCCAGGTGGAGCGGGAGGCAATGAGCAGTTCTTC.

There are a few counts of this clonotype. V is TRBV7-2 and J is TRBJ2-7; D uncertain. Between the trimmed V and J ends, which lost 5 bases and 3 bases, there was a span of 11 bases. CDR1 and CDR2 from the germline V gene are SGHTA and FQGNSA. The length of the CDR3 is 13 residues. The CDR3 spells CASSPRTYYEQYF. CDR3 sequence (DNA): TGTGCCAGCAGCCCGCGGACGTACTACGAGCAGTACTTC. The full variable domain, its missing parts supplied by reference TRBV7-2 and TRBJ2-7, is GAGVSQSPSNKVTEKGKDVELRCDPISGHTALYWYRQSLGQGLEFLIYFQGNSAPDKSGLPSDRFSAERTGGSVSTLTIQRTQQEDSAVYLCASSPRTYYEQYFGPGTRLTVT.

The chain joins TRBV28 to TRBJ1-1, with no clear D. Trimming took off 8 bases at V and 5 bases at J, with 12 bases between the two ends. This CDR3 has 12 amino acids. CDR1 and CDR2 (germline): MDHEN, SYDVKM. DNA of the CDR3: TGTGCCAGCCATACATTGGGGACTGAAGCTTTCTTT. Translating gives CASHTLGTEAFF.

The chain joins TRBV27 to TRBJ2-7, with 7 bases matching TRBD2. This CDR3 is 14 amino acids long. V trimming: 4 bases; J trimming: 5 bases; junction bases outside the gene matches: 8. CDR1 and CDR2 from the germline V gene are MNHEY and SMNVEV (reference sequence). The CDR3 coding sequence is TGTGCCAGCAGTTGGGATAGCGGGCGGAACGAGCAGTACTTC. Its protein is CASSWDSGRNEQYF.

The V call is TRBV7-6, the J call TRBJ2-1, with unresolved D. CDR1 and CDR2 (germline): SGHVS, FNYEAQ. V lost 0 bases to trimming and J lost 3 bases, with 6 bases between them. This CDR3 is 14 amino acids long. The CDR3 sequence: CASSLAGFYNEQFF. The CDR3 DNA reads TGTGCCAGCAGCTTAGCAGGGTTCTACAATGAGCAGTTCTTC.

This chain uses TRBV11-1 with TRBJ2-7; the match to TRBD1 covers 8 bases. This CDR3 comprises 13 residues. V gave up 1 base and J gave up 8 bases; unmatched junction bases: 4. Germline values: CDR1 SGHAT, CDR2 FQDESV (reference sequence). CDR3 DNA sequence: TGTGCCAGCAGCTTAGTAACAGGGGGTAAGCAGTACTTC. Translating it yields CASSLVTGGKQYF.